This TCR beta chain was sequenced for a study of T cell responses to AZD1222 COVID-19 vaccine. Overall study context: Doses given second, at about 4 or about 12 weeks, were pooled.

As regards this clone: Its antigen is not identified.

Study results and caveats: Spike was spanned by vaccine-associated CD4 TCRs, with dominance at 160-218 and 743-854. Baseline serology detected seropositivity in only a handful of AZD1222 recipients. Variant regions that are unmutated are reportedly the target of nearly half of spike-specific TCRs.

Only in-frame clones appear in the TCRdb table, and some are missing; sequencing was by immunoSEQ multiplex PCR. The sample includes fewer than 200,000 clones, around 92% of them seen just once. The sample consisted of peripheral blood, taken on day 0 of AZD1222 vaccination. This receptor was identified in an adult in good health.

In DNA form, the CDR3 reads TGTGCCAGCAGCTTACCATCGCTGGGGGGTGAAGCTTTCTTT. Translating it yields CASSLPSLGGEAFF. V is TRBV7-9 and J is TRBJ1-1; tentative D call: TRBD1 (5 bases). Trimming left V 2 bases short and J 7 bases short, with 14 bases between. The CDR3 covers 14 residues. CDR1 and CDR2 from the germline V gene are SEHNR and FQNEAQ (reference sequence).